This T cell receptor (beta chain) was found in a study of blood T cell repertoires in COVID-19. About the research overall: Samples of COVID-19 (acute and convalescent) were obtained from the United States, Italy and Spain.

V shed 4 bases, J shed 2 bases, and the junction held 2 bases outside the gene matches. This CDR3 is built from 15 residues. Germline V gene sequence: CDR1 SNHLY, CDR2 FYNNEI. Profiled with immunoSEQ multiplex PCR; TCRdb holds only in-frame clones, not every one. The sample carries about 82,000 clones, 85% recorded once. This sequence was found in a man older than 75 with active or convalescent COVID-19. Sequencing input: peripheral blood. The chain carries TRBV2 and TRBJ2-1; 10 positions match TRBD1. The CDR3, as DNA: TGTGCCAGCAGTGTTGGACAGGGGGCCTACAATGAGCAGTTCTTC. Translated, it gives CASSVGQGAYNEQFF.